Shown below are 23 T cell receptor beta chains from a single sample sequenced in a study of CXCR3-negative and CXCR3-positive naive CD8 T cells. Study outcomes and limitations: Against CXCR3-negative naive cells, CXCR3-positive naive cells showed more hydrophobic TRB CDR3s.

These receptors are not linked to any known antigen. The authors prepared UMI-labeled TRB cDNA libraries by 5' RACE. TCRdb re-called the 5' RACE reads and gives one entry per CDR3 protein, without DNA. Its table records under 85,000 distinct CDR3 sequences. Sequenced: naive CXCR3+ CD8+ T cells from blood. Subset given: CD45RO-CCR7+CD27+CD95- naive CD8+ T cells expressing CXCR3 (TNR3+). The receptor source for this set is a human donor in good health. Some clones in this sample may be carry-over from other donors' samples.

The rearrangement links TRBV12-5 to TRBJ2-3. The CDR3 loop spans 14 amino acids. CDR1 is LGHNT, CDR2 FRNRAP, per germline. The CDR3: CASGLGNLVDTQYF.

This chain connects TRBV2 to TRBJ2-7; TCRdb's D gene call, TRBD1, goes unchecked for lack of DNA. The CDR3 covers 12 residues. Germline CDR1 SNHLY, CDR2 FYNNEI. This CDR3 reads CASSDYRDEQYF.

The chain recombines TRBV7-2 with TRBJ2-7. Germline V gene lookup returns CDR1 SGHTA and CDR2 FQGNSA. This CDR3 has 17 residues. The CDR3 loop is CASSMLYRATSSYEQYF.

The chain carries TRBV27 and TRBJ2-7; absent DNA, TCRdb's TRBD1 call cannot be checked. Germline CDR1 MNHEY, CDR2 SMNVEV (reference sequence). CDR3 length equals 15 residues. The CDR3: CASSRGTGSSYEQYF.

The chain joins TRBV10-3 to TRBJ1-1; TCRdb's D call, TRBD1, is unchecked because there is no DNA. From germline, CDR1 is ENHRY and CDR2 SYGVKD. The CDR3 length is 16 residues. The CDR3 loop reads CAISESRGGMNTEAFF.

The V gene is TRBV29-1, the J gene TRBJ2-7. Per germline, CDR1 SQVTM and CDR2 ANQGSEA. The CDR3 spans 13 residues. The CDR3 here is CSAEEQGPYEQYF.

J is TRBJ2-2 and V is TRBV10-3; the D call from TCRdb, TRBD2, cannot be confirmed without DNA. The CDR3 sequence is 15 residues long. Per germline, CDR1 ENHRY and CDR2 SYGVKD. The CDR3 is CAISPSDPRTGELFF.

This chain uses TRBV11-2 with TRBJ1-1. Germline V CDR1 and CDR2: SGHAT, FQNNGV. The CDR3 runs 13 residues. CDR3 residues: CASSSGSGGSAFF. Based on the CDR3 plus reference TRBV11-2 and TRBJ1-1, the full variable domain is EAGVAQSPRYKIIEKRQSVAFWCNPISGHATLYWYQQILGQGPKLLIQFQNNGVVDDSQLPKDRFSAERLKGVDSTLKIQPAKLEDSAVYLCASSSGSGGSAFFGQGTRLTVV.

The chain carries TRBV5-1 and TRBJ2-1; TCRdb reports TRBD2, a call that lacks DNA to check it against. The CDR3 has 17 amino acids. Germline CDR1 SGHRS, CDR2 YFSETQ. CDR3: CASSLLTSGGASNEQFF.

The chain's CDR3 is CASSPRTDTQYF. The gene calls are TRBV14 and TRBJ2-3. The CDR3 spans 12 residues. Germline assignment: CDR1 SGHDN and CDR2 FVKESK.

The rearrangement links TRBV6-5 to TRBJ2-1; TCRdb outputs TRBD1, but without DNA this stays unchecked. This CDR3 region has 17 residues. From germline, CDR1 is MNHEY and CDR2 SVGAGI. CDR3: CASSTQQGDGPYNEQFF.

The rearrangement joins TRBV4-2 to TRBJ1-1; the D gene TCRdb calls, TRBD1, cannot be checked with no DNA. CDR3 length: 16 amino acids. Per germline, CDR1 LGHNA and CDR2 YNFKEQ. CDR3 sequence: CASSQDPGQGNTEAFF.

The chain links TRBV28 to TRBJ2-4; TCRdb returns TRBD1, unconfirmable since there is no DNA. Germline CDR1 and CDR2: MDHEN and SYDVKM. The CDR3 extends over 13 amino acids. CDR3 protein: CASNPPGENIQYF.

This sequence joins TRBV6-2 or TRBV6-3 and TRBJ2-3; checking the TCRdb D call of TRBD2 is not possible without DNA. CDR3 size: 18 residues. In germline, CDR1 is MNHEY, CDR2 SVGEGT. This CDR3 is CASRLLPKLAGITDTQYF.

J is TRBJ2-7 and V is TRBV11-2; the TCRdb D gene call, TRBD1, has no DNA to confirm it. Germline CDR1 is SGHAT and CDR2 is FQNNGV. CDR3 length: 13 residues. The CDR3 protein is CASSLHRVYEQYF.

This rearrangement joins TRBV28 to TRBJ1-6. This CDR3 is 17 amino acids long. Germline loops: CDR1 MDHEN, CDR2 SYDVKM. This CDR3 is CASSLYWTAPLNSPLHF. The entire variable domain, with the rest obtained from reference TRBV28 and TRBJ1-6, is as follows: DVKVTQSSRYLVKRTGEKVFLECVQDMDHENMFWYRQDPGLGLRLIYFSYDVKMKEKGDIPEGYSVSREKKERFSLILESASTNQTSMYLCASSLYWTAPLNSPLHFGNGTRLTVT.

The chain is built from TRBV25-1 and TRBJ2-5; TCRdb reports TRBD2, a call that lacks DNA to check it against. There are 16 residues in the CDR3. Per germline, CDR1 MGHDK and CDR2 SYGVNS. CDR3 sequence: CASSEFKRGIKETQYF.

This chain connects TRBV7-2 to TRBJ2-7; TCRdb names TRBD2, which stays unverified in the absence of DNA. The CDR3 is 14 amino acids. The germline V gene has CDR1 SGHTA and CDR2 FQGNSA. CDR3: CASSPTSHLYEQYF.

The gene calls are TRBV7-2 and TRBJ2-7; there is no DNA to check the TCRdb D call of TRBD1. The germline CDR1 and CDR2 sequences are SGHTA and FQGNSA. The CDR3 runs to 13 residues. CDR3 amino acids: CASSPPSGDRPYF.

The V call is TRBV29-1, the J call TRBJ2-7; absent DNA, TCRdb's TRBD1 call cannot be checked. Germline CDR1 is SQVTM and CDR2 is ANQGSEA. This CDR3 has 13 residues. The CDR3 sequence is CSVADGHSYEQYF.

The rearrangement joins TRBV11-2 to TRBJ2-3; the TCRdb call, TRBD1, lacks DNA for checking. The CDR3 is made up of 13 amino acids. The V gene's germline CDR1 is SGHAT and CDR2 FQNNGV. CDR3 residues: CASSFGGLDTQYF.

The V call is TRBV7-3, the J call TRBJ2-1; lacking DNA, the TRBD2 call made by TCRdb goes unchecked. The CDR3 is 16 amino acids. Germline V lookup: CDR1 SGHTA, CDR2 FQGTGA. CDR3 amino acids: CASSSTSGTFYNEQFF. Together with reference TRBV7-3 and TRBJ2-1, the CDR3 gives the full variable domain: GAGVSQTPSNKVTEKGKYVELRCDPISGHTALYWYRQSLGQGPEFLIYFQGTGAADDSGLPNDRFFAVRPEGSVSTLKIQRTERGDSAVYLCASSSTSGTFYNEQFFGPGTRLTVL.

The chain uses TRBV7-9 and TRBJ2-1; TCRdb gives TRBD1 as the D gene, but with no DNA this cannot be confirmed. Per the germline V gene, CDR1 is SEHNR and CDR2 is FQNEAQ (reference sequence). The CDR3 is 18 residues long. The CDR3: CASSSLSGSPHSYNEQFF.